This T cell receptor (beta chain) came from a study of blood T cell repertoires in COVID-19. Profiled with immunoSEQ multiplex PCR; TCRdb holds only in-frame clones, not every one. The data show a few hundred thousand clones, approximately 92% seen once. Trimming removed 7 bases from V and 1 base from J; junction bases left unmatched: 5. Germline values: CDR1 SGHNT, CDR2 YENEEA. The CDR3 has 14 amino acids. Recovery among Cohort 3 donors was established by two negative PCRs, clearance, or symptom resolution. The receptor was derived from a woman aged 25 to 45 who had recovered from COVID-19. Sequencing used PBMCs or T cells enriched from blood (not recorded which). V and J are TRBV11-3 and TRBJ2-3, with 7 bases matching TRBD2. CDR3 in amino acids: CASTGGRGTDTQYF. DNA of the CDR3: TGTGCCAGCACGGGGGGTAGAGGCACAGATACGCAGTATTTT.